The clone carrying this T cell receptor beta chain has a single count. Its specificity is unknown. The sample comes from a study of cytomegalovirus exposure and HLA in healthy donors. General observations from the study: Cytomegalovirus association was assigned to around 150 TCR beta chains. Later analysis found that TCR beta chains associated with HLA were more clonally expanded than other, equally common chains. When the data were analyzed later, several of the most significant clusters appeared to be linked to common viral pathogens. Most TCRs appeared rarely, but some public TCRs recurred in many donors.

Per germline, CDR1 SGHRS and CDR2 YFSETQ. Trimming pared 8 bases from V and 1 base from J, leaving 12 bases between. This CDR3 spans 14 amino acids. A multiplex PCR was run with 60 Vbeta primers and 13 Jbeta primers. Some clones are missing from TCRdb's copy, which holds only in-frame ones; the method was immunoSEQ multiplex PCR. This table holds around 150,000 clones, around 84% found once. The specimen sequenced was PBMCs. J is TRBJ1-4 and V is TRBV5-1; D remains unclear. This receptor was obtained from a man younger than 35 in good health and CMV-seropositive. The CDR3 DNA follows: TGCGCCAGTACAAGAGGTGGAACTAATGAAAAACTGTTTTTT. It is translated as CASTRGGTNEKLFF.